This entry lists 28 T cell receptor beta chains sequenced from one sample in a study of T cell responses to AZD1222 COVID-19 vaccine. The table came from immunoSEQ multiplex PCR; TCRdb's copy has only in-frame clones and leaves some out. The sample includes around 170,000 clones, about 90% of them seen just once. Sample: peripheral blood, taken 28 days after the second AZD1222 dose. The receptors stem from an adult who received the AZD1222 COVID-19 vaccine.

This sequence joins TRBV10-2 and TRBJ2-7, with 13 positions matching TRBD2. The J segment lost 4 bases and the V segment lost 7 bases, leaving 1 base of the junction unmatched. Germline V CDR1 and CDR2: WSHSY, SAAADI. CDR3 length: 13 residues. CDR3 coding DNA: TGCGCCAGCACGACTAGCGGGGGGTACGAGCAGTACTTC. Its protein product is CASTTSGGYEQYF.

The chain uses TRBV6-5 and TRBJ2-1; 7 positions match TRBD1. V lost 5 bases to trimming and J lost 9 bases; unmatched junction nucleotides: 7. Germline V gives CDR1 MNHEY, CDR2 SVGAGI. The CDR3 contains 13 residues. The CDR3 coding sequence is TGTGCCAGCAGTCCAACAGGGGTCGGTGAGCAGTTCTTC. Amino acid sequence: CASSPTGVGEQFF.

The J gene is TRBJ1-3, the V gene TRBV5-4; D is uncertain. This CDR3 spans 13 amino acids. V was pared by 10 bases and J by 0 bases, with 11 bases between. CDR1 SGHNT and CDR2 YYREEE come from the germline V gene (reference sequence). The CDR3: CAGSGGSGNTIYF. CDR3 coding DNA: TGTGCCGGGAGTGGAGGCTCTGGAAACACCATATATTTT.

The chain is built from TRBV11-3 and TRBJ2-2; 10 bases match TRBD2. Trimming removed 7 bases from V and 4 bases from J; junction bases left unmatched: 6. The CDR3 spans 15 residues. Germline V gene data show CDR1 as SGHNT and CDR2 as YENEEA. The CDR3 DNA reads TGTGCCAGCAAGAGCGGGGGGGCCTCCACCGGGGAGCTGTTTTTT. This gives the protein CASKSGGASTGELFF.

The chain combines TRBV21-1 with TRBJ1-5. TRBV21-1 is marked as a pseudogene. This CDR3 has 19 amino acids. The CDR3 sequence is CASSKFGISGTGGNQPQHF. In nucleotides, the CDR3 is TGTGCCAGCAGCAAATTCGGGATTTCAGGGACCGGGGGCAATCAGCCCCAGCATTTT.

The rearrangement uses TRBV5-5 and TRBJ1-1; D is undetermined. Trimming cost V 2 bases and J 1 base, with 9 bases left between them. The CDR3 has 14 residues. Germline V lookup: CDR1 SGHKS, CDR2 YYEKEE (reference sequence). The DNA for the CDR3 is TGTGCCAGCAGCTTAGTGGGGAAGAACACTGAAGCTTTCTTT. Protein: CASSLVGKNTEAFF.

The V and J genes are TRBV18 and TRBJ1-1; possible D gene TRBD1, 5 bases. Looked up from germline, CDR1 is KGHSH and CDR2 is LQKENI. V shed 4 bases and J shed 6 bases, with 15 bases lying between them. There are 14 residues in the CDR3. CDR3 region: CASSQGAGSAEAFF. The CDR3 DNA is TGTGCCAGCTCACAAGGGGCGGGAAGCGCTGAAGCTTTCTTT.

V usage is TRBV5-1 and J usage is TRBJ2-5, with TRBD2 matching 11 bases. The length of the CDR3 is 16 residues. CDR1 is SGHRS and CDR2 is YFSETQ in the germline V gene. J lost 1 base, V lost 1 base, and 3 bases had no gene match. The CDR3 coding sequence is TGCGCCAGCAGCTTGACTAGCGGGGGCCCCCAAGAGACCCAGTACTTC. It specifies CASSLTSGGPQETQYF.

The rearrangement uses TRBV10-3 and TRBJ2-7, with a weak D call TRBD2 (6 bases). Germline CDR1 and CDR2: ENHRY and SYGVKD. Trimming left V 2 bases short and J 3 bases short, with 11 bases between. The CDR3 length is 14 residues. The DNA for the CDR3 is TGTGCCATCAGTGAGACATCGGGGGTCTACGAGCAGTACTTC. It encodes CAISETSGVYEQYF.

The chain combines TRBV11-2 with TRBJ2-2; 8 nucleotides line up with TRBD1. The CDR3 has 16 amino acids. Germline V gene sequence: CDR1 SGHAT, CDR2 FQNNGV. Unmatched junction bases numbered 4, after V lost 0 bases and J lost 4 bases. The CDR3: CASSLDRGRSTGELFF. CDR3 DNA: TGTGCCAGCAGCTTAGACAGGGGGCGAAGCACCGGGGAGCTGTTTTTT.

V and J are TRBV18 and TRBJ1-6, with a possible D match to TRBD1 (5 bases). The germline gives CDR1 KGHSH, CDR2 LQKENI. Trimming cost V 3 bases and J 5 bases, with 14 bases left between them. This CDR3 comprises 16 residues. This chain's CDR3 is CASSPNLGRNNSPLHF. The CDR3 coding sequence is TGTGCCAGCTCACCCAACCTGGGACGGAATAATTCACCCCTCCACTTT.

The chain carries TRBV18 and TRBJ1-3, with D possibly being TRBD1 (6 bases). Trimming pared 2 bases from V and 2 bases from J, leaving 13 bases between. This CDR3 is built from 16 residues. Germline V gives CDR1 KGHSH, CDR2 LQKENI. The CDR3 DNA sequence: TGTGCCAGCTCACCAGCCGTCGGGGGGCCTGGAAACACCATATATTTT. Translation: CASSPAVGGPGNTIYF.

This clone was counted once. This CDR3 reads CAWSEGILGNQPQHF. Here the CDR3 DNA reads TGTGCCTGGAGTGAGGGCATACTGGGGAATCAGCCCCAGCATTTT. The rearrangement joins TRBV30 to TRBJ1-5; D is uncertain. V shed 1 base and J shed 4 bases, with 14 bases lying between them. Per the germline V gene, CDR1 is GTSNPN and CDR2 is SVGIG (reference sequence). This CDR3 region has 15 residues.

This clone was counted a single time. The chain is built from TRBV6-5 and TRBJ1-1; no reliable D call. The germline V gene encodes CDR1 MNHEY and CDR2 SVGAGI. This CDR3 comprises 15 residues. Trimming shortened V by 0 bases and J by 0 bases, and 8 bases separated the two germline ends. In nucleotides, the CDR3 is TGTGCCAGCAGTTACTCGCCGGTAATGAACACTGAAGCTTTCTTT. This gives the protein CASSYSPVMNTEAFF.

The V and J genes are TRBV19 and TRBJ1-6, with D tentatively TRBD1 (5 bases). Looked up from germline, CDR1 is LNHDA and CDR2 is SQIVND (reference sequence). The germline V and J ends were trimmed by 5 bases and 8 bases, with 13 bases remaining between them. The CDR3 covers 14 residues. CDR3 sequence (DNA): TGTGCCAGTAGTTCCGGGACGGCTTATTCACCCCTCCACTTT. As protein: CASSSGTAYSPLHF.

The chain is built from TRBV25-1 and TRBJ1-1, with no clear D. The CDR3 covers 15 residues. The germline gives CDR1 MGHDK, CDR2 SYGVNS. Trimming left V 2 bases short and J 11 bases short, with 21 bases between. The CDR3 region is CASSESSRRGVGAFF. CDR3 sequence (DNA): TGTGCCAGCAGTGAAAGCTCCCGCCGGGGAGTGGGTGCTTTCTTT.

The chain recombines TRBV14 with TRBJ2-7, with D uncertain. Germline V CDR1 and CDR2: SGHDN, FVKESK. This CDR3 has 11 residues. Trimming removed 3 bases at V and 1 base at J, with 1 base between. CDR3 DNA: TGTGCCAGCAGCCAGTCCTACGAGCAGTACTTC. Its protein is CASSQSYEQYF.

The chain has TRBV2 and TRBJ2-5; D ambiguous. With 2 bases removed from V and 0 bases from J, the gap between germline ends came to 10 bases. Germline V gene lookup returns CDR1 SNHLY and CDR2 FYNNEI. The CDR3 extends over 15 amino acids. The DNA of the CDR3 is TGTGCCAGCAGTGAAAGGCAGTCCAACCAAGAGACCCAGTACTTC. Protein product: CASSERQSNQETQYF.

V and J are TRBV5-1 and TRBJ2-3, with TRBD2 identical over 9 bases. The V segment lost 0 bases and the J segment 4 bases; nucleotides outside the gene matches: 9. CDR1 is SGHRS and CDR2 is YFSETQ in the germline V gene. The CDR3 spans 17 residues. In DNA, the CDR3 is TGCGCCAGCAGCTTGGCCGGGGGTAGCGGGGGTTCAGATACGCAGTATTTT. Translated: CASSLAGGSGGSDTQYF.

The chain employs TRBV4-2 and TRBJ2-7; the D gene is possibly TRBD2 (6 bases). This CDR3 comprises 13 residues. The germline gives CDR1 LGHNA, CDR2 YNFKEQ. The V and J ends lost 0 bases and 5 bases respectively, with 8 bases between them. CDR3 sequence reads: CASSQEGGNEQYF. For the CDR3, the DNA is TGTGCCAGCAGCCAAGAAGGAGGGAACGAGCAGTACTTC.

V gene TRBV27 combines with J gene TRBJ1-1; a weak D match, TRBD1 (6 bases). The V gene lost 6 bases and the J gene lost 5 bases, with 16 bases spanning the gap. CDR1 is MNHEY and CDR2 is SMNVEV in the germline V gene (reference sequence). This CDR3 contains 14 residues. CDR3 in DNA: TGTGCCAGCAGCCCGGGCGGGGGGCGGACTGAAGCTTTCTTT. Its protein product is CASSPGGGRTEAFF.

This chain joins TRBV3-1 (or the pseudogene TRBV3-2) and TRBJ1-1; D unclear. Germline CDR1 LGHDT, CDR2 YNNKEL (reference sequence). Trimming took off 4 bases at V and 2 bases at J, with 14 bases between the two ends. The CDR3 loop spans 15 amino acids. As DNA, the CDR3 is TGTGCCAGCAGCCCCATCGGGTCCCCTAACACTGAAGCTTTCTTT. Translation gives CASSPIGSPNTEAFF.

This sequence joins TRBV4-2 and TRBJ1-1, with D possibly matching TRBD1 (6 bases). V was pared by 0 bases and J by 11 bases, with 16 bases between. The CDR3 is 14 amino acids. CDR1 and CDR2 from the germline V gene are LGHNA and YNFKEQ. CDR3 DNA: TGTGCCAGCAGCCAAGATCTTGGGGGCCCTTATGCTTTCTTT. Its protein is CASSQDLGGPYAFF.

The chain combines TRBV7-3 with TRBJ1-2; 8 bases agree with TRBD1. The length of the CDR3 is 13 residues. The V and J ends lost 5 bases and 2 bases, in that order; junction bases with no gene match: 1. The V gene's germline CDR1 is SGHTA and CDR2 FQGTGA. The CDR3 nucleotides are TGTGCCAGCAGCCGACAGGGGAACTATGGCTACACCTTC. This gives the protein CASSRQGNYGYTF.

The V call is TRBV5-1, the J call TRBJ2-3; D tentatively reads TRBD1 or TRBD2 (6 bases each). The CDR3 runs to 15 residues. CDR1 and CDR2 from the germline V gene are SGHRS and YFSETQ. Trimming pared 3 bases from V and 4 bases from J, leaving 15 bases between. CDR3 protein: CASSWRSGEADTQYF. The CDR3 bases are TGCGCCAGCAGCTGGAGATCAGGGGAGGCAGATACGCAGTATTTT.

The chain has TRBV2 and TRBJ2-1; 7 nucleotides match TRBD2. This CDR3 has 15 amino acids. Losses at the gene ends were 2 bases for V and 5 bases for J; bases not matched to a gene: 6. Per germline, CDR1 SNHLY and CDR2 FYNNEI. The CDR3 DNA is TGTGCCAGCAGTGAAAGTAGCGGGCACCACAATGAGCAGTTCTTC. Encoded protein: CASSESSGHHNEQFF.

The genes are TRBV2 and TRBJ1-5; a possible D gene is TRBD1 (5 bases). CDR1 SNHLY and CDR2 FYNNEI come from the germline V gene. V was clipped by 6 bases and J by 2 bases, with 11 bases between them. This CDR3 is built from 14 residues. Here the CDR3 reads CASRDGGGNQPQHF. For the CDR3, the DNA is TGTGCCAGCAGAGACGGGGGGGGCAATCAGCCCCAGCATTTT.

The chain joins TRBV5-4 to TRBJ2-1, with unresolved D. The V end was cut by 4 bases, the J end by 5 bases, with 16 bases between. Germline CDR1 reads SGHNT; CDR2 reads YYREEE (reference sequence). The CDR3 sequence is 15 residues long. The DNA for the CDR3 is TGTGCCAGCAGCCGTGCCGGTGGGCTCGACAATGAGCAGTTCTTC. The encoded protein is CASSRAGGLDNEQFF.